One sample yielded the 26 T cell receptor beta chains listed below, sequenced in a study of neurological immune-mediated disorders. One entry per CDR3 protein, called by TCRdb with MiXCR from the 5' RACE reads. Among fewer than 30,000 distinct CDR3 sequences listed, 6.7% were seen once. The specimen sequenced was PBMCs. These receptors all stem from a woman between 35 and 50 years old in good health.

This clonotype is termed medium-sized (0.01 to 0.1%). V gene TRBV20-1 combines with J gene TRBJ1-6; 9 bases line up with TRBD1. Germline-derived CDR1 and CDR2 are DFQATT and SNEGSKA (reference sequence). CDR3 length equals 14 residues. The V segment lost 6 bases and the J segment 5 bases; nucleotides outside the gene matches: 5. CDR3 sequence reads: CSATTGGDNSPLHF. CDR3 sequence (DNA): TGCAGTGCCACGACAGGGGGTGATAATTCACCCCTCCACTTT.

There are many counts of this clonotype. The chain carries TRBV20-1 and TRBJ1-6, with D tentatively TRBD1 (5 bases). Trimming took 1 base from V and 6 from J, leaving 10 bases between them. This CDR3 spans 14 amino acids. Per germline, CDR1 DFQATT and CDR2 SNEGSKA (reference sequence). CDR3 bases: TGCAGTGCTAGAGCCGGGGCGATTAATTCACCCCTCCACTTT. As protein: CSARAGAINSPLHF.

There are many counts of this clonotype. The chain links TRBV3-1 to TRBJ2-5; D uncertain. This CDR3 is 17 amino acids long. V was trimmed by 0 bases and J by 6 bases, leaving 20 bases between them. Germline values: CDR1 LGHDT, CDR2 YNNKEL (reference sequence). The chain's CDR3 is CASSQDQADLKGKTQYF. The CDR3, as DNA: TGTGCCAGCAGCCAAGATCAGGCTGATTTGAAGGGAAAGACCCAGTACTTC.

This clonotype was detected many times. The chain links TRBV6-1 to TRBJ2-1; no clear D gene. The V and J ends lost 8 bases and 6 bases respectively, with 14 bases between them. From germline, CDR1 is MNHNS and CDR2 SASEGT. This CDR3 region has 13 residues. The CDR3 loop is CASSAYRPNEQFF. CDR3 DNA sequence: TGTGCCAGCTCCGCCTATCGGCCCAATGAGCAGTTCTTC.

This clonotype is medium-sized in the sample. The chain recombines TRBV20-1 with TRBJ2-1; D is perhaps TRBD2 (6 bases). Germline V gene data show CDR1 as DFQATT and CDR2 as SNEGSKA (reference sequence). CDR3 size: 14 residues. V dropped 3 bases and J dropped 3 bases, with 12 bases sitting between them. DNA for the CDR3: TGCAGTGCTAGTCGGGAGAAACGCTACAATGAGCAGTTCTTC. It translates to CSASREKRYNEQFF.

This clonotype was seen repeatedly, ten times or more. The chain couples TRBV20-1 to TRBJ1-1; the match to TRBD1 covers 7 bases. The CDR3 runs to 12 residues. Per the germline V gene, CDR1 is DFQATT and CDR2 is SNEGSKA (reference sequence). With 3 bases clipped from V and 7 bases from J, the junction kept 5 bases outside the gene matches. The CDR3 DNA reads as TGCAGTGCTAGGGTAGGGGGCTTTGAAGCTTTCTTT. The encoded protein is CSARVGGFEAFF.

This clonotype was recorded many times. The V and J genes are TRBV5-1 and TRBJ2-1; 9 bases fit TRBD2. Germline CDR1 and CDR2: SGHRS and YFSETQ. V trimming: 0 bases; J trimming: 7 bases; junction bases outside the gene matches: 2. This CDR3 region has 14 residues. CDR3 loop: CASSLELAGNEQFF. The CDR3 DNA sequence: TGCGCCAGCAGCTTGGAGCTAGCGGGGAATGAGCAGTTCTTC.

Sample share makes this clonotype medium-sized. The chain's CDR3 is CSAPMVGAAKNIQYF. CDR3 bases: TGCAGTGCGCCAATGGTGGGAGCAGCCAAAAACATTCAGTACTTC. The V call is TRBV20-1, the J call TRBJ2-4, with D possibly matching TRBD2 (5 bases). The CDR3 is 15 residues long. Germline CDR1 DFQATT, CDR2 SNEGSKA (reference sequence). Trimming took off 6 bases at V and 0 bases at J, with 15 bases between the two ends.

This clonotype turned up a few times. The chain uses TRBV5-5 and TRBJ2-1, with 16 bases lining up with TRBD2. The CDR3 is made up of 18 amino acids. Germline-derived CDR1 and CDR2 are SGHKS and YYEKEE (reference sequence). The trim removed 3 bases at V and 6 bases at J, leaving 9 bases unmatched. The CDR3 DNA reads as TGTGCCAGCAGCTCCTCGGGACTAGCGGGAGGGTTAGGCAATGAGCAGTTCTTC. Amino acid sequence: CASSSSGLAGGLGNEQFF.

This clonotype was found many times. The genes are TRBV7-3 and TRBJ2-7, with TRBD1 as a possible D gene (6 bases). This CDR3 region has 14 residues. CDR1 and CDR2 (germline): SGHTA, FQGTGA. Trimming removed 4 bases at V and 3 bases at J, with 13 bases between. DNA for the CDR3: TGTGCCAGCAGCTACCTCGGGACACACTACGAGCAGTACTTC. Amino acid sequence: CASSYLGTHYEQYF.

Many counts were recorded for this clonotype. This chain joins TRBV28 and TRBJ1-2; 7 bases agree with TRBD1. CDR3 length: 16 amino acids. CDR1 MDHEN and CDR2 SYDVKM come from the germline V gene. Unmatched junction bases numbered 15, after V lost 5 bases and J lost 6 bases. CDR3 nucleotides: TGTGCCAGCAGTCCAAACCTAGAAGGGGGCATGGATGGCTACACCTTC. This encodes CASSPNLEGGMDGYTF.

This clonotype has ten or more counts. The chain recombines TRBV10-3 with TRBJ1-1; 12 bases are shared with TRBD1. CDR1 and CDR2 (germline): ENHRY, SYGVKD. This CDR3 is 14 amino acids long. The V segment lost 8 bases and the J segment 4 bases; nucleotides outside the gene matches: 5. The chain's CDR3 is CAIERDRGLTEAFF. The CDR3, as DNA: TGTGCCATCGAGCGGGACAGGGGGCTCACTGAAGCTTTCTTT.

At least ten counts were recorded for this clonotype. This chain uses TRBV7-2 with TRBJ2-7, with 9 bases lining up with TRBD1. The germline gives CDR1 SGHTA, CDR2 FQGNSA. The ends lost 4 bases at V and 2 bases at J; junction bases unmatched: 3. The CDR3 has 14 amino acids. CDR3 bases: TGTGCCAGCAGCTCGGGACAGGGACCCTACGAGCAGTACTTC. Residues: CASSSGQGPYEQYF.

Ten or more counts support this clonotype. J is TRBJ2-2 and V is TRBV5-1, with TRBD1 as a possible D gene (6 bases). The CDR3 consists of 14 residues. V lost 3 bases and J lost 6, with 12 bases in between. Germline lookup yields CDR1 SGHRS and CDR2 YFSETQ. CDR3 amino acids: CASSSTAGAGELFF. CDR3 sequence (DNA): TGCGCCAGCAGCTCGACGGCAGGGGCCGGGGAGCTGTTTTTT. The full variable domain, completed using reference TRBV5-1 and TRBJ2-2, is KAGVTQTPRYLIKTRGQQVTLSCSPISGHRSVSWYQQTPGQGLQFLFEYFSETQRNKGNFPGRFSGRQFSNSRSEMNVSTLELGDSALYLCASSSTAGAGELFFGEGSRLTVL.

This clonotype was picked up many times. The chain uses TRBV20-1 and TRBJ2-3; D not certain. Germline-derived CDR1 and CDR2 are DFQATT and SNEGSKA (reference sequence). V dropped 3 bases and J dropped 0 bases, with 7 bases sitting between them. This CDR3 region has 13 residues. The CDR3 sequence is CSARWRSTDTQYF. DNA for the CDR3: TGCAGTGCTAGGTGGCGGAGCACAGATACGCAGTATTTT.

This clonotype was seen ten or more times. J is TRBJ2-5 and V is TRBV20-1, with D possibly matching TRBD2 (5 bases). The CDR3 spans 13 residues. Germline assignment: CDR1 DFQATT and CDR2 SNEGSKA (reference sequence). Between the trimmed V and J ends, which lost 2 bases and 5 bases, there was a span of 12 bases. This chain's CDR3 is CSARPGLGETQYF. In nucleotides, the CDR3 is TGCAGTGCTAGACCCGGACTGGGCGAGACCCAGTACTTC.

This clonotype showed up many times. The chain employs TRBV11-1 and TRBJ2-1, with 7 bases identical to TRBD2. CDR3 length equals 18 residues. V lost 4 bases and J lost 0; bases outside the gene matches: 12. Germline CDR1 reads SGHAT; CDR2 reads FQDESV (reference sequence). This CDR3 reads CASSSWGGGGSSYNEQFF. The DNA of the CDR3 is TGTGCCAGCAGCTCATGGGGCGGTGGCGGGAGCTCCTACAATGAGCAGTTCTTC.

This clonotype came up many times. The rearrangement links TRBV6-5 to TRBJ2-3; 8 nucleotides agree with TRBD1. The ends lost 6 bases at V and 0 bases at J; junction bases unmatched: 8. Looked up from germline, CDR1 is MNHEY and CDR2 is SVGAGI. The CDR3 sequence is 16 residues long. Here the CDR3 DNA reads TGTGCCAGCAGCCTCGGGACAGGTGTCAGCACAGATACGCAGTATTTT. It translates to CASSLGTGVSTDTQYF.

This clonotype was counted ten times or more. This chain uses TRBV28 with TRBJ2-2, with TRBD1 matching over 10 bases. The CDR3 runs 14 residues. The germline CDR1 and CDR2 sequences are MDHEN and SYDVKM. The V and J ends lost 4 bases and 7 bases, in that order; junction bases with no gene match: 3. The CDR3 spells CASSSGTGVGELFF. Here the CDR3 DNA reads TGTGCCAGCAGTTCCGGGACAGGGGTCGGGGAGCTGTTTTTT.

This clonotype was seen at least ten times. V and J are TRBV12-3 or TRBV12-4 and TRBJ2-2; maybe TRBD2 (6 bases). V lost 6 bases and J 0 bases, leaving 23 bases between the germline ends. The CDR3 covers 19 residues. The CDR3 bases are TGTGCCAGCAGCCCTAGGGCGTTTAGCGGTTCGTCGAACACCGGGGAGCTGTTTTTT. It encodes CASSPRAFSGSSNTGELFF.

The genes are TRBV5-5 and TRBJ2-1; D is perhaps TRBD2 (6 bases). The CDR3 has 13 amino acids. Per the germline V gene, CDR1 is SGHKS and CDR2 is YYEKEE (reference sequence). The V end lost 4 bases, the J end lost 9 bases, and 14 bases lay between the germline ends. The chain's CDR3 is CASSDRGRSEQFF. The CDR3 nucleotides read TGTGCCAGCAGCGACCGAGGGAGGAGTGAGCAGTTCTTC.

This clonotype was recorded at least ten times. V and J are TRBV20-1 and TRBJ2-7; 7 bases match TRBD2. The junction had 2 bases not matched to a gene; V was cut back by 2 bases and J by 1 base. This CDR3 comprises 13 residues. Germline V lookup: CDR1 DFQATT, CDR2 SNEGSKA (reference sequence). The CDR3 loop is CSARRLASYEQYF. For the CDR3, the DNA is TGCAGTGCTAGAAGACTAGCTTCCTACGAGCAGTACTTC.

This clonotype was seen at least ten times. The genes are TRBV7-9 and TRBJ2-2; 11 bases align to TRBD2. In germline, CDR1 is SEHNR, CDR2 FQNEAQ (reference sequence). The CDR3 is 16 residues long. Trimming took 5 bases from V and 2 from J; bases not matched to a gene: 4. The CDR3 region has the DNA TGTGCCAGCAGCCACGGACTAGCGGGTAACACCGGGGAGCTGTTTTTT. It codes for CASSHGLAGNTGELFF. The full variable domain, rest sourced from reference TRBV7-9 and TRBJ2-2, is DTGVSQNPRHKITKRGQNVTFRCDPISEHNRLYWYRQTLGQGPEFLTYFQNEAQLEKSRLLSDRFSAERPKGSFSTLEIQRTEQGDSAMYLCASSHGLAGNTGELFFGEGSRLTVL.

This clonotype appeared many times. The chain couples TRBV5-6 to TRBJ2-1; TRBD2 matches 11 bases. J was trimmed by 1 base and V by 2 bases; bases with no gene match: 5. The CDR3 is 17 residues long. Germline CDR1 is SGHDT and CDR2 is YYEEEE. Written as DNA, the CDR3 is TGTGCCAGCAGCTTCGGAACTAGCGGGAGTTCCTACAATGAGCAGTTCTTC. This encodes CASSFGTSGSSYNEQFF.

This clonotype was seen many times. The chain links TRBV5-1 to TRBJ2-1; 10 nucleotides match TRBD1. There are 15 residues in the CDR3. From germline, CDR1 is SGHRS and CDR2 YFSETQ. With 5 bases clipped from V and 6 bases from J, the junction kept 8 bases outside the gene matches. CDR3 bases: TGCGCCAGCAGGGGGCCGGGACAGGGGACCAATGAGCAGTTCTTC. Its protein product is CASRGPGQGTNEQFF.

This clonotype was seen many times. DNA for the CDR3: TGCGCCAGCAGCCAAGAGGGGGGAGGACTTTCCCCAGATACGCAGTATTTT. It codes for CASSQEGGGLSPDTQYF. The V and J genes are TRBV4-3 and TRBJ2-3, with D possibly matching TRBD2 (6 bases). CDR1 is LGHNA, CDR2 YSLEER, per germline. The CDR3 spans 17 residues. V lost 0 bases and J 4 bases, leaving 17 bases between the germline ends.